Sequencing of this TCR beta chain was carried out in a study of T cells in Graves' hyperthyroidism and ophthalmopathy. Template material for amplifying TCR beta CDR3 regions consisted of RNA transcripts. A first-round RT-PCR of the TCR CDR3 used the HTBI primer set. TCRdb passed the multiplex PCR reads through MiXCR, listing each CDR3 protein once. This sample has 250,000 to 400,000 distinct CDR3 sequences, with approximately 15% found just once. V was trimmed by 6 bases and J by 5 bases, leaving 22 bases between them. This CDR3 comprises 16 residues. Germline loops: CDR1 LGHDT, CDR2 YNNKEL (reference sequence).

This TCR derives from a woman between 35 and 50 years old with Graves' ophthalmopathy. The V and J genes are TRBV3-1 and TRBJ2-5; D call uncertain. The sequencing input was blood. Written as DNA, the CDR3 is TGTGCCAGCAGTCTCGGCCGGGCCCAGCAGGTGGAGACCCAGTACTTC. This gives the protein CASSLGRAQQVETQYF.